Detailed here is one TCR beta chain. The source of the sample is a study of shared clonotypes between healthy human individuals. Across the whole study: Samples came from a couple of female and a few male donors aged 18 to 49.

Trimming took 0 bases from V and 3 from J, leaving 10 bases between them. Germline V gene sequence: CDR1 SGDLS, CDR2 YYNGEE. This CDR3 comprises 15 residues. Clones were sequenced by immunoSEQ multiplex PCR, and TCRdb holds only the in-frame ones, with some missing. The sample records hundreds of thousands of clones, roughly 79% being singletons. The receptor's source is a woman in her 40s in good health. Some clones in this sample may be carry-over from other donors' samples. The specimen was PBMCs. The J gene is TRBJ2-1, the V gene TRBV9; no firm D call. This CDR3 is CASSVAGSNYNEQFF. The CDR3 nucleotides read TGTGCCAGCAGCGTAGCTGGGTCCAACTACAATGAGCAGTTCTTC.